The sequence of this T cell receptor (beta chain) was determined in a study of T cell changes during pregnancy in multiple sclerosis (dated by TCRdb to about 2019). Regarding the research as a whole: In women with multiple sclerosis, the researchers looked at how the T cell repertoire shifted as pregnancy progressed.

Library preparation used the immunoSEQ multiplex PCR assay. TCRdb provides this immuneACCESS table in a form limited to in-frame rearrangements. Some clones are lacking; in checked studies, under half of them reflect an unresolved V gene, and why the rest are absent is not known. For this sample there are around 86,000 clones; approximately 92% appear just once. Of the sample, approximately 1% is held by the ten largest clones. At the junction V is shortened by 6 bases and J by 8 bases; bases outside the gene matches: 3. Sequences SNHLY (CDR1) and FYNNEI (CDR2) are obtained from the germline V gene. Spanning cysteine to phenylalanine, the CDR3 consists of 12 amino acids. Only the CDR3 portion is preserved as DNA: 36 bases, with reading frame beginning at the first base. With regard to this clone: Its antigen specificity is not known. It has no much larger one-base neighbor in the sample; base qualities were not kept.

The chain employs TRBV2 and TRBJ1-2, and 10 junctional nucleotides match TRBD1. The sample in question was peripheral blood, obtained in the first trimester of pregnancy. The TCR was taken from a female donor with multiple sclerosis, enrolled in a pregnancy study. The CDR3 is CASRGDRGGYTF. DNA sequence: TGTGCCAGCAGAGGGGACAGGGGAGGCTACACCTTC.